The clone carrying this T cell receptor (beta chain) was seen many times. Trimming stripped 5 bases from V and 4 bases from J, with 15 bases between. The CDR3 covers 15 residues. This sample was included in a study of T-cell reconstitution after alpha-beta-depleted transplantation in children. Library preparation (for TCRbeta) was performed with unique molecular identifiers. Each CDR3 protein is one row after TCRdb ran MiXCR on the PCR reads. The sample holds 250,000 to 300,000 distinct CDR3 sequences; approximately 9.6% are singletons and the top ten take 9.5% to 13%. The gene calls are TRBV12-3 or TRBV12-4 and TRBJ2-1; perhaps TRBD2 as D (7 bases). This sequence was found in a human donor who donated a stem cell graft to a child with SCID. Sample: PBMCs from the stem cell graft donor, taken from the stem cell graft. The CDR3 bases are TGTGCCAGCAGTCGACCGGGGGGCCAGTACAATGAGCAGTTCTTC. This codes for CASSRPGGQYNEQFF.